This T cell receptor (beta chain) derives from a study of cytomegalovirus exposure and HLA in healthy donors. Study-wide points: The authors later found most CMV-associated TCR beta chains appeared HLA-restricted.

The V gene lost 1 base and the J gene lost 1 base, with 10 bases spanning the gap. Germline loops: CDR1 SGHVS, CDR2 FQNEAQ. This CDR3 has 16 residues. In regard to this clone: The antigen remains undetermined.

Primers included in the PCR were 60 Vbeta and 13 Jbeta primers. TCRdb's copy holds only in-frame clones and misses some; the assay was immunoSEQ multiplex PCR. The sample includes approximately 130,000 clones, about 81% of them seen just once. The V call is TRBV7-8, the J call TRBJ1-4, with a tentative D call TRBD1 (5 bases). The source is a man between 40 and 49 years old in good health and CMV-seronegative. The sequenced material came from PBMCs. The CDR3 DNA reads TGTGCCAGCAGCTTAGGGGGCGCAGGAACTAATGAAAAACTGTTTTTT. It yields the protein CASSLGGAGTNEKLFF.